A selection of T cell receptor beta chains follows, all from one sample in a study of blood T cell repertoires in COVID-19. Clones were sequenced by immunoSEQ multiplex PCR, and TCRdb holds only the in-frame ones, with some missing. The data contain about 93,000 clones, about 92% of them singletons. The sample taken for sequencing was peripheral blood. These receptors were obtained from a man aged 45-65 years with acute or convalescent COVID-19. The CDR3 runs from the conserved cysteine through the conserved F or W. Each record gives: D gene, V gene, J gene, CDR3 protein. A D gene is named only where the DNA matches it firmly.

d_call: .; v_call: TRBV6-5; j_call: TRBJ1-5; cdr3_aa: CASRDAGTGNQPQHF
d_call: TRBD2; v_call: TRBV5-1; j_call: TRBJ2-7; cdr3_aa: CASSLLTGLAGVMYEQYF
d_call: .; v_call: TRBV5-5; j_call: TRBJ1-3; cdr3_aa: CASSGGGNTIYF
d_call: .; v_call: TRBV3-1/TRBV3-2; j_call: TRBJ2-1; cdr3_aa: CASSQGRVNEQFF
d_call: .; v_call: TRBV10-3; j_call: TRBJ1-6; cdr3_aa: CAIRDIGTQGSPLHF
d_call: TRBD1; v_call: TRBV3-1/TRBV3-2; j_call: TRBJ1-2; cdr3_aa: CASSSATGARGYTF
d_call: TRBD2; v_call: TRBV9; j_call: TRBJ2-5; cdr3_aa: CASSLGGVSETQYF
d_call: .; v_call: TRBV5-8; j_call: TRBJ1-2; cdr3_aa: CASSLAEGNGYTF
d_call: TRBD1; v_call: TRBV19; j_call: TRBJ1-5; cdr3_aa: CASSIEGGSGPQHF
d_call: TRBD1; v_call: TRBV4-1; j_call: TRBJ1-4; cdr3_aa: CASSPREQLYRGPNEKLFF
d_call: TRBD1; v_call: TRBV7-9; j_call: TRBJ1-1; cdr3_aa: CASSSNRGTEAFF
d_call: .; v_call: TRBV7-2; j_call: TRBJ1-4; cdr3_aa: CASSLSGHREKLFF
d_call: .; v_call: TRBV6-5; j_call: TRBJ2-1; cdr3_aa: CASSMGGTGRNEQFF
d_call: .; v_call: TRBV5-4; j_call: TRBJ1-1; cdr3_aa: CASSLAGGSGSFF
d_call: .; v_call: TRBV11-2; j_call: TRBJ1-4; cdr3_aa: CASSLVPATNEKLFF
d_call: .; v_call: TRBV30; j_call: TRBJ2-5; cdr3_aa: CAWSPDSVGTQYF
d_call: TRBD2; v_call: TRBV7-2; j_call: TRBJ2-3; cdr3_aa: CASSFRGGHGTDTQYF
d_call: .; v_call: TRBV3-1/TRBV3-2; j_call: TRBJ1-2; cdr3_aa: CASSQENREGYTF
d_call: .; v_call: TRBV3-1/TRBV3-2; j_call: TRBJ1-3; cdr3_aa: CASSPGFSGNTIYF
d_call: .; v_call: TRBV9; j_call: TRBJ1-3; cdr3_aa: CASSVSQGNPGNTIYF
d_call: TRBD1; v_call: TRBV6-5; j_call: TRBJ2-1; cdr3_aa: CASSYLDRGLDEQFF
d_call: .; v_call: TRBV11-2; j_call: TRBJ1-1; cdr3_aa: CASSLDREAEAFF
d_call: TRBD1; v_call: TRBV6-5; j_call: TRBJ2-7; cdr3_aa: CASSYPTSGGLHEQYF
d_call: TRBD1; v_call: TRBV7-9; j_call: TRBJ1-4; cdr3_aa: CASSSEAGGGEKLFF
d_call: .; v_call: TRBV7-3; j_call: TRBJ2-1; cdr3_aa: CASSFPAGEQFF
d_call: TRBD1; v_call: TRBV12-5; j_call: TRBJ2-3; cdr3_aa: CASVPGQGDTQYF
d_call: TRBD2; v_call: TRBV29-1; j_call: TRBJ2-1; cdr3_aa: CSVDEGGGAIFYNEQFF
d_call: .; v_call: TRBV5-4; j_call: TRBJ2-1; cdr3_aa: CASSQEGQNLYNEQFF
d_call: TRBD1; v_call: TRBV25-1; j_call: TRBJ2-7; cdr3_aa: CASSVRDRVNEQYF
d_call: .; v_call: TRBV28; j_call: TRBJ2-7; cdr3_aa: CASGPSYEQYF
d_call: TRBD2; v_call: TRBV13; j_call: TRBJ2-7; cdr3_aa: CASSPGTSISYEQYF
d_call: .; v_call: TRBV2; j_call: TRBJ2-2; cdr3_aa: CASRGGTNTGELFF
d_call: .; v_call: TRBV2; j_call: TRBJ2-7; cdr3_aa: CASSEASLLEQYF
d_call: .; v_call: TRBV27; j_call: TRBJ2-3; cdr3_aa: CASSQRGDTQYF
d_call: TRBD2; v_call: TRBV5-8; j_call: TRBJ2-3; cdr3_aa: CASSPGLAGGDTQYF
d_call: .; v_call: TRBV9; j_call: TRBJ1-6; cdr3_aa: CASSVDSSYNSPLHF
d_call: .; v_call: TRBV9; j_call: TRBJ2-2; cdr3_aa: CASSVDWTANTGELFF
d_call: TRBD1; v_call: TRBV30; j_call: TRBJ1-1; cdr3_aa: CAWKYRGLNTEAFF
d_call: TRBD1; v_call: TRBV4-1; j_call: TRBJ1-5; cdr3_aa: CASSQEGTDYSNQPQHF
d_call: .; v_call: TRBV6-6; j_call: TRBJ1-1; cdr3_aa: CASTTGSRRPEAFF
d_call: TRBD1; v_call: TRBV5-8; j_call: TRBJ1-1; cdr3_aa: CASTFRRQGHTEAFF
d_call: TRBD1; v_call: TRBV9; j_call: TRBJ2-1; cdr3_aa: CASSYYPTGGFNEQFF
d_call: .; v_call: TRBV6-2/TRBV6-3; j_call: TRBJ2-2; cdr3_aa: CAGSYMDITGELFF
d_call: TRBD1; v_call: TRBV7-2; j_call: TRBJ2-3; cdr3_aa: CASSFGQGGDTQYF
d_call: TRBD1; v_call: TRBV5-1; j_call: TRBJ2-6; cdr3_aa: CASSFTGTGKGSGANVLTF
d_call: .; v_call: TRBV9; j_call: TRBJ2-2; cdr3_aa: CASSVEVRGELFF
d_call: TRBD1; v_call: TRBV30; j_call: TRBJ1-2; cdr3_aa: CAWSLQGARYGYTF
d_call: .; v_call: TRBV12-3/TRBV12-4; j_call: TRBJ1-1; cdr3_aa: CASRVTVMTEAFF